This TCR beta chain came from a study of blood T cell repertoires in COVID-19. As processed by the authors: Amplification with reference gene primers provided the estimates of nucleated cell counts. Clones were sequenced by immunoSEQ multiplex PCR, and TCRdb holds only the in-frame ones, with some missing. Clone size and the V and J calls come from that table; the DNA yielded D and trimming. The data contain under 300,000 clones, 70% to 90% of them seen just once; the ten biggest clones take up roughly 12%. V lost 5 bases and J 2 bases, leaving 15 bases between the germline ends. Germline assignment: CDR1 SQVTM and CDR2 ANQGSEA. CDR3 length equals 14 residues.

This chain joins TRBV29-1 and TRBJ2-5; D may be TRBD1 (5 bases). The TCR comes from a woman in her 30s with COVID-19, enrolled during active disease. The specimen sequenced was peripheral blood. The chain's CDR3 is CSVIFVGRQETQYF. The CDR3, as DNA: TGCAGCGTTATCTTCGTGGGGCGGCAAGAGACCCAGTACTTC.